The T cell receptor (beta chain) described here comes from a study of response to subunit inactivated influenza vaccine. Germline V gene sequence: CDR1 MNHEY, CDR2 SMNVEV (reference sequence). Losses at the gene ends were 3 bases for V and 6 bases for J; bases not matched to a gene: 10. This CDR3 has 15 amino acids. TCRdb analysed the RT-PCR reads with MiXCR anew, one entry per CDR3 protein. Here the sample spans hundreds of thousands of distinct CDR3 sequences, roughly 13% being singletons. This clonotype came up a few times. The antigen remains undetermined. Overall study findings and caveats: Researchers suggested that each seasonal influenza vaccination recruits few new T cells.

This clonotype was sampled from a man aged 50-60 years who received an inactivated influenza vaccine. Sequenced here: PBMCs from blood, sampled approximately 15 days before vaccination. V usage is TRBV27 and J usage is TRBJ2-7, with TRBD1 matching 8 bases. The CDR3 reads CASSFRQGSVGEQYF. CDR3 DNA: TGTGCCAGCAGTTTCCGACAGGGGAGTGTCGGCGAGCAGTACTTC.